Each of the 8 T cell receptor beta chains below was sequenced from the same sample in a study of T-cell reconstitution after alpha-beta-depleted transplantation in children. Researchers prepared the TCRbeta library using unique molecular identifiers, the study reports. TCRdb used MiXCR to reprocess the PCR reads, holding one entry per CDR3 protein. The table records hundreds of thousands of distinct CDR3 sequences, 13% of them present only once. Sequencing used PBMCs, obtained from the stem cell graft. These receptors came from a human donor who donated a stem cell graft to a child with Fanconi anemia.

This clonotype came up a few times. The chain carries TRBV7-2 and TRBJ2-1; perhaps TRBD2 as D (6 bases). This CDR3 is built from 15 residues. Germline CDR1 SGHTA, CDR2 FQGNSA. V was shortened by 4 bases and J by 11 bases, with 21 bases between the two germline ends. In DNA, the CDR3 is TGTGCCAGCAGCTCCGGCGGGCGGGGCCGAACCAAGCAGTTCTTC. Translation gives CASSSGGRGRTKQFF. Full variable domain (outside the CDR3, taken from reference TRBV7-2 and TRBJ2-1): GAGVSQSPSNKVTEKGKDVELRCDPISGHTALYWYRQSLGQGLEFLIYFQGNSAPDKSGLPSDRFSAERTGGSVSTLTIQRTQQEDSAVYLCASSSGGRGRTKQFFGPGTRLTVL.

This clonotype was recorded many times. V gene TRBV20-1 combines with J gene TRBJ2-5; D unclear. V was shortened by 3 bases and J by 9 bases, with 11 bases between the two germline ends. Germline-derived CDR1 and CDR2 are DFQATT and SNEGSKA (reference sequence). CDR3 size: 11 residues. CDR3 sequence reads: CSASFKIPQYF. CDR3 sequence (DNA): TGCAGTGCTAGTTTTAAGATCCCCCAGTACTTC.

This clonotype was counted ten times or more. J is TRBJ2-2 and V is TRBV5-1; the D gene is possibly TRBD2 (6 bases). CDR1 and CDR2 (germline): SGHRS, YFSETQ. Trimming took off 6 bases at V and 5 bases at J, with 17 bases between the two ends. This CDR3 is 15 amino acids long. The chain's CDR3 is CASTVNTAGTGELFF. The DNA of the CDR3 is TGCGCCAGCACCGTCAATACGGCGGGGACCGGGGAGCTGTTTTTT.

The rearrangement uses TRBV4-3 and TRBJ2-2; D tentatively fits TRBD1 or TRBD2 (5 bases each). The CDR3 sequence is 16 residues long. V was pared by 0 bases and J by 4 bases, with 12 bases between. The germline V gene encodes CDR1 LGHNA and CDR2 YSLEER. The CDR3: CASSQDWVGTTGELFF. CDR3 nucleotides: TGCGCCAGCAGCCAAGATTGGGTCGGGACCACCGGGGAGCTGTTTTTT.

This clonotype was detected only a few times. V and J are TRBV11-1 and TRBJ2-1; TRBD2 matches 10 bases. Germline assignment: CDR1 SGHAT and CDR2 FQDESV (reference sequence). V trimming: 1 base; J trimming: 1 base; junction bases outside the gene matches: 4. The CDR3 contains 17 residues. The CDR3: CASSLVRTSGSYNEQFF. The CDR3 DNA reads as TGTGCCAGCAGCTTAGTCCGGACTAGCGGTTCCTACAATGAGCAGTTCTTC.

The chain employs TRBV15 and TRBJ1-5; D is undetermined. With 3 bases removed from V and 1 base from J, the gap between germline ends came to 4 bases. In germline, CDR1 is LNHNV, CDR2 YYDKDF (reference sequence). The length of the CDR3 is 13 residues. For the CDR3, the DNA is TGTGCCACCAGCAGTTGGAGCAATCAGCCCCAGCATTTT. Translating it yields CATSSWSNQPQHF.

Notes on this clonotype: A much larger clone differs by one base, so this may be a read error. The chain uses TRBV29-1 and TRBJ1-1; D not resolved. The CDR3 loop spans 10 amino acids. Germline V gene lookup returns CDR1 SQVTM and CDR2 ANQGSEA. The CDR3 region is CSGENSEAFF. The CDR3 coding sequence is TGCAGCGGCGAGAACTCTGAAGCTTTCTTT.

This clonotype was seen repeatedly, ten times or more. This chain uses TRBV7-2 with TRBJ1-3; D ambiguous. Trimming removed 4 bases at V and 4 bases at J, with 5 bases between. From germline, CDR1 is SGHTA and CDR2 FQGNSA. This CDR3 spans 12 amino acids. CDR3 in amino acids: CASSSPGNTIYF. CDR3 DNA: TGTGCCAGCAGCTCACCAGGAAACACCATATATTTT.